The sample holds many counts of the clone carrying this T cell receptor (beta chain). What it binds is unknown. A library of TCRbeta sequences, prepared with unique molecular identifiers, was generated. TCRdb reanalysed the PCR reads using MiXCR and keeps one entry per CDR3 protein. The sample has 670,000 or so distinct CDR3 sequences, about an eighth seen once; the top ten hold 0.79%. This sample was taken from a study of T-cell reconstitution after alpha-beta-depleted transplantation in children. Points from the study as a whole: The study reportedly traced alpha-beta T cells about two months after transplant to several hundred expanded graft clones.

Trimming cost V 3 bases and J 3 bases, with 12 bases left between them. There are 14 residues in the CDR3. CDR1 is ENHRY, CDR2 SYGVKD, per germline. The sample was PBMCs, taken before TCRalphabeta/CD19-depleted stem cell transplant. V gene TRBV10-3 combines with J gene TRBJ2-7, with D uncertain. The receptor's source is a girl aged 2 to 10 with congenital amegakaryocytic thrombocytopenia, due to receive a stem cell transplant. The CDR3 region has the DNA TGTGCCATCAGTGAATCGCCTAGTCTCTACGAGCAGTACTTC. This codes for CAISESPSLYEQYF.